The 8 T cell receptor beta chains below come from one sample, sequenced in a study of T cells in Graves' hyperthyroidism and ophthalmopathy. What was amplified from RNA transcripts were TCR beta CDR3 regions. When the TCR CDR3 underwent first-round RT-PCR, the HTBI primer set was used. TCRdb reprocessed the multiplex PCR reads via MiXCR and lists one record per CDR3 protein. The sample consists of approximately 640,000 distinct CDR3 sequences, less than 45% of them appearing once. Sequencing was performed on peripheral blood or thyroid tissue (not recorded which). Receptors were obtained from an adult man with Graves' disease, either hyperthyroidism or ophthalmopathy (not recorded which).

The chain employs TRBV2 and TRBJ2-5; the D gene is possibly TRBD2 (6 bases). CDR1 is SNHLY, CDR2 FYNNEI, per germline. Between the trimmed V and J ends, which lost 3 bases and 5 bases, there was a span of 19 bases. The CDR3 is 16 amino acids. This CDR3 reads CASSDDAGLGRETQYF. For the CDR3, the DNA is TGTGCCAGCAGTGACGATGCGGGACTGGGGAGGGAGACCCAGTACTTC.

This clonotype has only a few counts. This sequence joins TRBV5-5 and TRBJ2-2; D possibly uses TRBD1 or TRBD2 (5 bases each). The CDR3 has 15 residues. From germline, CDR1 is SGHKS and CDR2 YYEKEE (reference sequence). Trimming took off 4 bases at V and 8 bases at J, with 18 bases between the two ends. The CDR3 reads CASSMLPSGGGELFF. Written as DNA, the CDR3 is TGTGCCAGCAGCATGCTACCCTCTGGGGGAGGGGAGCTGTTTTTT.

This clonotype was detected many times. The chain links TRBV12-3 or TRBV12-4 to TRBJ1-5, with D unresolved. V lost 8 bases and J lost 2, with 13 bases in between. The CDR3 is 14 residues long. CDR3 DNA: TGTGCCAGCTGCACTGACGGAGGCAATCAGCCCCAGCATTTT. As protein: CASCTDGGNQPQHF.

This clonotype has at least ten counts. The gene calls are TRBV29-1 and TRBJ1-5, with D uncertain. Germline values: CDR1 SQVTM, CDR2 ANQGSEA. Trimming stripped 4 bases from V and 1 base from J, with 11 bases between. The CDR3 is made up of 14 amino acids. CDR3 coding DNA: TGCAGCGTTGCTGAGGGAAAAAGCAATCAGCCCCAGCATTTT. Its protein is CSVAEGKSNQPQHF.

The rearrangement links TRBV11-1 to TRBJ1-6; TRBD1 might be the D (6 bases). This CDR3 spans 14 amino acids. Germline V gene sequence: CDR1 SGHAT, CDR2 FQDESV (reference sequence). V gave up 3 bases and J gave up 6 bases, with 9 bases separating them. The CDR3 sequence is CASSFLDSNSPLHF. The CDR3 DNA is TGTGCCAGCAGCTTTCTGGACAGTAATTCACCCCTCCACTTT.

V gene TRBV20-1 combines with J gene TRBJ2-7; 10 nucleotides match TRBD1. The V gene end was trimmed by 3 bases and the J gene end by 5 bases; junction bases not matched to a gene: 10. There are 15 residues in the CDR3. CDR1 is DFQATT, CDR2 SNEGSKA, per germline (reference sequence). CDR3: CSARAPGQGPNEQYF. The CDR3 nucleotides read TGCAGTGCTAGGGCTCCGGGACAGGGGCCCAACGAGCAGTACTTC.

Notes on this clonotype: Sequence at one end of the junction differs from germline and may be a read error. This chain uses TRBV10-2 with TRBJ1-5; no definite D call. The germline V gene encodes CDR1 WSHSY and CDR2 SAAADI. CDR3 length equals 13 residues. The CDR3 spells CASSYGGSQPQHF. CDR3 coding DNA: TGTGCCAGCAGTTACGGTGGGTCTCAGCCCCAGCATTTT.

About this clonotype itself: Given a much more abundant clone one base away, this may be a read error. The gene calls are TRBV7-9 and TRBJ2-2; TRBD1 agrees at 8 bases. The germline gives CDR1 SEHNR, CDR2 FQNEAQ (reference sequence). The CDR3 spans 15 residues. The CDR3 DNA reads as TGTGCCAGCAGCTTAGGACAGGGGAACATCGGGGAGCTGTTTTTT. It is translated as CASSLGQGNIGELFF. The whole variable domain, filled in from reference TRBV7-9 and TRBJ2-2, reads DTGVSQNPRHKITKRGQNVTFRCDPISEHNRLYWYRQTLGQGPEFLTYFQNEAQLEKSRLLSDRFSAERPKGSFSTLEIQRTEQGDSAMYLCASSLGQGNIGELFFGEGSRLTVL.